The clone carrying this T cell receptor (beta chain) has a handful of counts. Antigen: not known. Since all of the isolated RNA was reverse transcribed, expressed TCRB transcripts were what got sequenced. Method: immunoSEQ multiplex PCR; TCRdb's copy keeps in-frame clones and lacks some. The table records around 280,000 clones, under 8.5% of them present only once. Donors underwent one heparinised blood draw, around 100 mL on average. This specimen comes from a study of beta chain features in type 1 diabetes. Study-wide findings and caveats: The study notes PCR might favor shorter templates equally in patients and controls. The naive, central memory and Treg TCRB repertoires showed an apparent similarity that was greater among patients than among healthy donors. Type 1 diabetes patients had moderately but significantly shorter TCRB CDR3s in all four CD4+ subsets.

Trimming left V 6 bases short and J 10 bases short, with 15 bases between. Germline CDR1 and CDR2: SQVTM and ANQGSEA. The CDR3 contains 11 residues. The rearrangement joins TRBV29-1 to TRBJ1-1, with a possible D match to TRBD1 (6 bases). Sequenced material: central memory CD4+ T cells from blood. The sequence was collected from a woman aged 18-29 years in good health. CDR3 loop: CSVTLAGVAFF. The CDR3 nucleotides are TGCAGCGTGACCCTTGCAGGGGTAGCTTTCTTT.